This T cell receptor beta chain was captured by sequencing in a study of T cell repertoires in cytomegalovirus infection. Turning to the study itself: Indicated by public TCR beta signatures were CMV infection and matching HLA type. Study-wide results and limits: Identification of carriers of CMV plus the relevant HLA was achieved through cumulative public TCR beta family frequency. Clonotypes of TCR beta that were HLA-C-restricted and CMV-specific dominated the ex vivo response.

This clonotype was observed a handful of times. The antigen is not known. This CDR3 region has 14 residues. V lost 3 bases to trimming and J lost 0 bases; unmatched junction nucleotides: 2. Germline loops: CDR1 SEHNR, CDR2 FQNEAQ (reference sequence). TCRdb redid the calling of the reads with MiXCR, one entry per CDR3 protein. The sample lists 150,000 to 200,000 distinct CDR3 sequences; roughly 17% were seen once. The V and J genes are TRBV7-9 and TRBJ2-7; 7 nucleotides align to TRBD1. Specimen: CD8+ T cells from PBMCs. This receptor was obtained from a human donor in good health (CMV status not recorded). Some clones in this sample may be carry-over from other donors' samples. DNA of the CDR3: TGTGCCAGCAGCTTTGACAGGGCCTCCTACGAGCAGTACTTC. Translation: CASSFDRASYEQYF.